Following are 21 T cell receptor beta chains from one sample sequenced in a study of cytomegalovirus exposure and HLA in healthy donors. The PCR used 60 Vbeta and 13 Jbeta primers. The assay was immunoSEQ multiplex PCR, and TCRdb's table has in-frame clones only and misses some. This table has roughly 180,000 clones, 75% appearing once. The sample consisted of PBMCs. Receptors originate from a male donor in good health and CMV-seronegative.

This clone was counted a few times. The chain carries TRBV21-1 and TRBJ1-2; the D call in the table, TRBD1, was not verified against the DNA. TRBV21-1 is recorded as a pseudogene. The CDR3 has 14 residues. The CDR3 nucleotides are TGTGCCAGCAGCAAAACAGGGACAGACTATGGCTACACCTTC. Its translation is CASSKTGTDYGYTF.

The rearrangement joins TRBV25-1 to TRBJ2-5, with a weak D call TRBD2 (5 bases). Between the trimmed V and J ends, which lost 4 bases and 5 bases, there was a span of 17 bases. Germline lookup yields CDR1 MGHDK and CDR2 SYGVNS. This CDR3 is built from 15 residues. In DNA, the CDR3 is TGTGCCAGCAGTGGACCACCGGGGTATGTGGAGACCCAGTACTTC. Amino acid sequence: CASSGPPGYVETQYF.

The chain has TRBV5-1 and TRBJ1-4; D gene ambiguous. Germline CDR1 is SGHRS and CDR2 is YFSETQ. CDR3 length: 14 amino acids. V was pared by 4 bases and J by 10 bases, with 17 bases between. The CDR3 DNA sequence: TGCGCCAGCAGCCCTACAGATTCGGCGGGAAAACTGTTTTTT. This sequence encodes CASSPTDSAGKLFF.

This clone was counted a few times. The chain employs TRBV5-1 and TRBJ2-5; D not resolved. The CDR3 sequence is 14 residues long. Germline V CDR1 and CDR2: SGHRS, YFSETQ. Trimming removed 4 bases at V and 2 bases at J, with 12 bases between. The CDR3 loop is CASSLLGRQETQYF. In DNA, the CDR3 is TGCGCCAGCAGCCTGCTGGGCAGACAAGAGACCCAGTACTTC.

The J gene is TRBJ2-2, the V gene TRBV28; 8 bases map to TRBD1. The germline CDR1 and CDR2 sequences are MDHEN and SYDVKM. There are 17 residues in the CDR3. Germline trimming cut 2 bases from V and 4 bases from J; bases unmatched to any gene: 9. The DNA of the CDR3 is TGTGCCAGCAGTTTACCAGTCGGGACAGGTATCACCGGGGAGCTGTTTTTT. Its translation is CASSLPVGTGITGELFF.

The rearrangement uses TRBV28 and TRBJ2-7; 13 bases map to TRBD2. With 5 bases clipped from V and 1 base from J, the junction kept 8 bases outside the gene matches. The CDR3 loop spans 17 amino acids. The V gene's germline CDR1 is MDHEN and CDR2 SYDVKM. The CDR3 sequence is CASSAGLAGKLSYEQYF. The CDR3 DNA reads as TGTGCCAGCAGTGCGGGACTAGCGGGAAAATTGTCCTACGAGCAGTACTTC.

Turning to this clone: The junction shows a germline mismatch at one end, possibly a read error. This chain connects TRBV7-9 to TRBJ1-5, with D possibly being TRBD1 (5 bases). The CDR3 loop spans 16 amino acids. In germline, CDR1 is SEHNR, CDR2 FQNEAQ (reference sequence). The CDR3 spells CSSSQGRADGNQPQHF. The CDR3 coding sequence is TGTTCCAGCAGCCAAGGCAGGGCGGACGGCAATCAGCCCCAGCATTTT.

The CDR3 DNA reads as TGCGCCAGCAGCCAACTTGGTTCGGGGGATGAGCAGTTCTTC. Its translation: CASSQLGSGDEQFF. The V and J genes are TRBV4-1 and TRBJ2-1; D may be TRBD2 (6 bases). Germline-derived CDR1 and CDR2 are MGHRA and YSYEKL. V shed 2 bases and J shed 8 bases, with 13 bases lying between them. This CDR3 is 14 amino acids long.

This clone was counted only a few times. The J gene is TRBJ2-3, the V gene TRBV30; tentatively, D is TRBD1 (5 bases). Germline V lookup: CDR1 GTSNPN, CDR2 SVGIG (reference sequence). The CDR3 spans 13 residues. V was shortened by 3 bases and J by 5 bases, with 12 bases between the two germline ends. The CDR3 nucleotides read TGTGCCTGGAGCGAAAGAAGGGGAGATACGCAGTATTTT. This encodes CAWSERRGDTQYF. The full variable domain, completed using reference TRBV30 and TRBJ2-3, is SQTIHQWPATLVQPVGSPLSLECTVEGTSNPNLYWYRQAAGRGLQLLFYSVGIGQISSEVPQNLSASRPQDRQFILSSKKLLLSDSGFYLCAWSERRGDTQYFGPGTRLTVL.

The chain links TRBV6-1 to TRBJ1-5; D may be TRBD1 (6 bases). Germline V lookup: CDR1 MNHNS, CDR2 SASEGT. The CDR3 covers 15 residues. The V gene lost 4 bases and the J gene lost 7 bases, with 17 bases spanning the gap. The CDR3 DNA reads TGTGCCAGCAGTGGGACCTACCGGGACACACAGCCCCAGCATTTT. Its translation: CASSGTYRDTQPQHF.

The CDR3 DNA sequence: TGTGCCAGCAGCTCAGGGTGGGATTCACCCCTCCACTTT. It encodes CASSSGWDSPLHF. This chain connects TRBV6-5 to TRBJ1-6; weak D call: TRBD1 (5 bases). The CDR3 contains 13 residues. V shed 6 bases and J shed 8 bases, with 11 bases lying between them. CDR1 MNHEY and CDR2 SVGAGI come from the germline V gene.

This chain joins TRBV6-1 and TRBJ2-1; 14 bases map to TRBD2. Germline CDR1 MNHNS, CDR2 SASEGT. V lost 1 base, J lost 8 bases, and 1 base stayed unmatched. The CDR3 length is 15 residues. CDR3 bases: TGTGCCAGCAGTGAAGGGGGACTAGCGGGAGATGAGCAGTTCTTC. Protein sequence: CASSEGGLAGDEQFF.

The gene calls are TRBV9 and TRBJ2-3, with 9 bases lining up with TRBD2. The CDR3 has 14 amino acids. Germline CDR1 SGDLS, CDR2 YYNGEE. V gave up 1 base and J gave up 5 bases; unmatched junction bases: 2. The CDR3 sequence is CASSVKAGGDTQYF. The CDR3 bases are TGTGCCAGCAGCGTAAAAGCGGGGGGAGATACGCAGTATTTT.

With regard to this clone: At one of its ends the junction is not consistent with the germline gene, which may arise from a read error. The CDR3 DNA follows: TGTGCCAGCAGTCCGACAGGAAAAGGGGGAAACGCCATATATTTT. Protein product: CASSPTGKGGNAIYF. The chain employs TRBV28 and TRBJ1-3; tentatively, D is TRBD1 (6 bases). This CDR3 has 15 residues. Germline-derived CDR1 and CDR2 are MDHEN and SYDVKM.

This sequence joins TRBV30 and TRBJ1-6; a possible D gene is TRBD1 (6 bases). Germline CDR1 reads GTSNPN; CDR2 reads SVGIG (reference sequence). The CDR3 totals 15 residues. Trimming pared 1 base from V and 9 bases from J, leaving 16 bases between. The CDR3 DNA reads as TGTGCCTGGAGTGAACAGGGCACGGTCCGTTCACCCCTCCACTTT. It encodes CAWSEQGTVRSPLHF.

For the CDR3, the DNA is TGTGCCTGGAACCGGGGGATCACAGATACGCAGTATTTT. Encoded protein: CAWNRGITDTQYF. This chain joins TRBV30 and TRBJ2-3, with D tentatively TRBD2 (6 bases). The germline gives CDR1 GTSNPN, CDR2 SVGIG (reference sequence). Trimming cost V 4 bases and J 2 bases, with 10 bases left between them. CDR3 length: 13 amino acids.

This chain joins TRBV6-1 and TRBJ2-7, with 7 bases that match TRBD1. The CDR3 length is 14 residues. Germline trimming cut 7 bases from V and 2 bases from J; bases unmatched to any gene: 8. Germline loops: CDR1 MNHNS, CDR2 SASEGT. The CDR3 sequence is CASMDPGQTYEQYF. The CDR3, as DNA: TGTGCCAGCATGGACCCGGGACAGACCTACGAGCAGTACTTC.

This clone came up a few times. The chain joins TRBV28 to TRBJ1-4; maybe TRBD1 (5 bases). V lost 6 bases and J lost 0, with 8 bases in between. Per the germline V gene, CDR1 is MDHEN and CDR2 is SYDVKM. CDR3 size: 14 residues. CDR3 amino acids: CASSTGATNEKLFF. The CDR3 DNA sequence: TGTGCCAGCAGCACAGGCGCAACTAATGAAAAACTGTTTTTT.

V is TRBV6-5 and J is TRBJ1-2; D is perhaps TRBD1 (5 bases). Trimming took off 6 bases at V and 8 bases at J, with 16 bases between the two ends. The CDR3 spans 13 residues. Germline loops: CDR1 MNHEY, CDR2 SVGAGI. The CDR3 protein is CASSTGTFLGYTF. Here the CDR3 DNA reads TGTGCCAGCAGCACCGGGACTTTTCTGGGCTACACCTTC.

Note on this clone: Its ends do not fully match the called genes, so a read error is possible. The genes are TRBV6-1 and TRBJ2-7; TRBD1 matches at 7 bases. Looked up from germline, CDR1 is MNHNS and CDR2 is SASEGT. The CDR3 runs to 12 residues. The CDR3 nucleotides are TGTGCCGGCAGACAGGGCTCCTACGAGCAGTACTTC. It codes for CAGRQGSYEQYF.

Here the CDR3 reads CASSSTSYSNQPQHF. In DNA, the CDR3 is TGTGCCAGCAGTTCGACAAGTTATAGCAATCAGCCCCAGCATTTT. The chain has TRBV28 and TRBJ1-5, with D hard to call. The CDR3 loop spans 15 amino acids. Germline V lookup: CDR1 MDHEN, CDR2 SYDVKM. V gave up 4 bases and J gave up 0 bases, with 10 bases separating them.